These 26 T cell receptor beta chains were all obtained from the same sample, sequenced in a study of CD8+CD57+ T cells in acquired aplastic anemia. Template material for TCR beta VDJ and CDR3 profiling consisted of genomic DNA. Using its own MiXCR run on the reads, TCRdb lists one record per CDR3 protein. The sample carries about 160,000 distinct CDR3 sequences, 35% to 55% recorded once. Sequenced material: sorted CD4+, CD8+, or CD8+CD57+ T cells (not recorded which) from PBMCs. The receptors originated from a human donor in good health.

This clonotype was picked up many times. The V gene is TRBV7-3, the J gene TRBJ2-1; tentative D call: TRBD2 (7 bases). The CDR3 is made up of 13 amino acids. V shed 5 bases and J shed 8 bases, with 13 bases lying between them. Germline loops: CDR1 SGHTA, CDR2 FQGTGA. Here the CDR3 reads CASSRKGGHEQFF. As DNA, the CDR3 is TGTGCCAGCAGCCGAAAGGGGGGGCATGAGCAGTTCTTC. Variable domain in full (rest from reference TRBV7-3 and TRBJ2-1): GAGVSQTPSNKVTEKGKYVELRCDPISGHTALYWYRQSLGQGPEFLIYFQGTGAADDSGLPNDRFFAVRPEGSVSTLKIQRTERGDSAVYLCASSRKGGHEQFFGPGTRLTVL.

The sample holds many counts of this clonotype. The chain combines TRBV5-8 with TRBJ1-5, with 9 bases fitting TRBD1. Germline V gives CDR1 SGHTS, CDR2 YDEGEE. Trimming removed 4 bases from V and 5 bases from J; junction bases left unmatched: 4. CDR3 length equals 14 residues. The CDR3, as DNA: TGTGCCAGCAGCAATCGACAGGGGGATCAGCCCCAGCATTTT. Translation gives CASSNRQGDQPQHF.

This sequence joins TRBV10-3 and TRBJ2-1; D tentatively reads TRBD1 or TRBD2 (5 bases each). V was cut by 2 bases and J by 0 bases, with 11 bases left in between. The germline CDR1 and CDR2 sequences are ENHRY and SYGVKD. The CDR3 spans 16 residues. The CDR3: CAISEHGTSSYNEQFF. In nucleotides, the CDR3 is TGTGCCATCAGTGAGCACGGGACCAGCTCCTACAATGAGCAGTTCTTC.

This clonotype was counted at least ten times. The chain employs TRBV12-3 or TRBV12-4 and TRBJ1-1, with a weak D call TRBD1 (6 bases). The CDR3 has 13 amino acids. Trimming took off 5 bases at V and 6 bases at J, with 13 bases between the two ends. The chain's CDR3 is CASSRTGGPEAFF. DNA of the CDR3: TGTGCCAGCAGTCGCACTGGGGGCCCTGAAGCTTTCTTT.

This clonotype has ten or more counts. V is TRBV14 and J is TRBJ1-6; D possibly corresponds to TRBD1 (6 bases). The CDR3 length is 17 residues. Germline V gene sequence: CDR1 SGHDN, CDR2 FVKESK. The V end lost 1 base, the J end lost 6 bases, and 16 bases lay between the germline ends. The CDR3 DNA sequence: TGTGCCAGCAGCCAAGGTAGGGGGGGTGCTCTTAATTCACCCCTCCACTTT. Translated, it gives CASSQGRGGALNSPLHF.

V is TRBV7-9 and J is TRBJ1-5, with no clear D. Germline assignment: CDR1 SEHNR and CDR2 FQNEAQ (reference sequence). Trimming pared 5 bases from V and 5 bases from J, leaving 13 bases between. This CDR3 spans 14 amino acids. The CDR3 nucleotides are TGTGCCAGCAGCCTAGGGTCCCAAGATCAGCCCCAGCATTTT. Translation: CASSLGSQDQPQHF.

As to this clonotype: No conserved phenylalanine or tryptophan is present at the end of the CDR3, so a read error is the likely explanation. No DNA is shown, since the ends of the CDR3 on it are uncertain; the CDR3 is the one TCRdb lists. The chain employs TRBV29-1 and TRBJ2-5; TRBD1, the D gene given by the table, was not confirmed from the DNA. Germline V gene sequence: CDR1 SQVTM, CDR2 ANQGSEA. The CDR3 length equals 10 residues, ends included. CDR3 region: CSVESGELPP.

This sequence joins TRBV20-1 and TRBJ2-7; the match to TRBD2 covers 13 bases. With 3 bases clipped from V and 5 bases from J, the junction kept 7 bases outside the gene matches. Looked up from germline, CDR1 is DFQATT and CDR2 is SNEGSKA (reference sequence). CDR3 length: 15 amino acids. The DNA of the CDR3 is TGCAGTGCTAGTCGGACTAGCGGGAGAATGAACGAGCAGTACTTC. This sequence encodes CSASRTSGRMNEQYF.

This clonotype was seen more than once but under ten times. This CDR3 reads CASSPQILETQYF. CDR3 bases: TGTGCCAGCAGCCCCCAGATTTTAGAGACCCAGTACTTC. The V gene is TRBV7-2, the J gene TRBJ2-5; D call uncertain. The V and J ends lost 5 bases and 4 bases respectively, with 11 bases between them. The CDR3 spans 13 residues. CDR1 SGHTA and CDR2 FQGNSA come from the germline V gene.

This clonotype has a handful of counts. The rearrangement uses TRBV6-5 and TRBJ1-2; D uncertain. CDR1 is MNHEY, CDR2 SVGAGI, per germline. The CDR3 spans 15 residues. Trimming shortened V by 0 bases and J by 6 bases, and 14 bases separated the two germline ends. The CDR3 DNA sequence: TGTGCCAGCAGTTACTCGGAATCATCTAAGAATGGCTACACCTTC. Its protein product is CASSYSESSKNGYTF.

CDR3 sequence: CSADQVGGGQPQHF. CDR3 nucleotides: TGCAGTGCTGACCAGGTGGGGGGGGGTCAGCCCCAGCATTTT. The V gene is TRBV20-1, the J gene TRBJ1-5, with D possibly matching TRBD1 (5 bases). The CDR3 consists of 14 residues. V was clipped by 5 bases and J by 6 bases, with 17 bases between them. Germline V gene sequence: CDR1 DFQATT, CDR2 SNEGSKA (reference sequence).

About this clonotype: A much larger clone differs by one base, so this may be a read error. This sequence joins TRBV20-1 and TRBJ1-2, with D possibly matching TRBD1 (5 bases). The CDR3 loop spans 11 amino acids. Germline CDR1 and CDR2: DFQATT and SNEGSKA (reference sequence). The V gene lost 5 bases and the J gene lost 12 bases, with 16 bases spanning the gap. The CDR3, as DNA: TGCAGTGCTTACAGGAGCCAGGGCCACACCTTC. The encoded protein is CSAYRSQGHTF.

The rearrangement uses TRBV27 and TRBJ2-7; 10 bases fit TRBD1. V dropped 6 bases and J dropped 1; count of bases not matched to a gene: 6. The CDR3 is 15 residues long. Germline-derived CDR1 and CDR2 are MNHEY and SMNVEV (reference sequence). The CDR3 loop is CASRPRDRGSYEQYF. DNA for the CDR3: TGTGCCAGCAGACCCCGGGACAGGGGATCCTACGAGCAGTACTTC.

This chain connects TRBV5-4 to TRBJ1-3; 8 bases are a match to TRBD1. V dropped 6 bases and J dropped 0; count of bases not matched to a gene: 5. The CDR3 consists of 15 residues. Germline V gene data show CDR1 as SGHNT and CDR2 as YYREEE (reference sequence). CDR3 residues: CASTTTGGSGNTIYF. The CDR3 region has the DNA TGTGCCAGCACCACAACAGGGGGCTCTGGAAACACCATATATTTT.

The genes are TRBV6-1 and TRBJ1-2, with D perhaps TRBD1 (5 bases). Trimming removed 7 bases at V and 4 bases at J, with 16 bases between. The germline V gene has CDR1 MNHNS and CDR2 SASEGT. This CDR3 region has 14 residues. The CDR3 bases are TGTGCCAGCACCCCAACCCCAGGGCTCTATGGCTACACCTTC. It codes for CASTPTPGLYGYTF.

In its sample, this clonotype was seen many times. The chain uses TRBV5-6 and TRBJ1-2; D is uncertain. The CDR3 covers 16 residues. V was shortened by 1 base and J by 4 bases, with 17 bases between the two germline ends. Per the germline V gene, CDR1 is SGHDT and CDR2 is YYEEEE. CDR3 sequence: CASSLWQWPLGYGYTF. In DNA form, the CDR3 reads TGTGCCAGCAGCTTGTGGCAGTGGCCCTTGGGCTATGGCTACACCTTC. The variable domain in full, completed from reference TRBV5-6 and TRBJ1-2, reads DAGVTQSPTHLIKTRGQQVTLRCSPKSGHDTVSWYQQALGQGPQFIFQYYEEEERQRGNFPDRFSGHQFPNYSSELNVNALLLGDSALYLCASSLWQWPLGYGYTFGSGTRLTVV.

Ten or more counts support this clonotype. This chain links TRBV14 with TRBJ2-3; 9 bases fit TRBD2. CDR3 length: 13 amino acids. The V segment lost 2 bases and the J segment 12 bases; nucleotides outside the gene matches: 6. Germline CDR1 SGHDN, CDR2 FVKESK. CDR3 protein: CASSQPGLAYQYF. Here the CDR3 DNA reads TGTGCCAGCAGCCAACCGGGACTAGCATATCAGTATTTT.

The rearrangement uses TRBV27 and TRBJ1-5; tentative D call: TRBD1 (6 bases). The V and J ends lost 2 bases and 3 bases respectively, with 8 bases between them. There are 14 residues in the CDR3. Germline CDR1 MNHEY, CDR2 SMNVEV (reference sequence). Here the CDR3 reads CASSLAGDNQPQHF. CDR3 DNA: TGTGCCAGCAGTTTAGCAGGGGACAATCAGCCCCAGCATTTT.

The V gene is TRBV4-1, the J gene TRBJ2-2, with TRBD1 identical over 7 bases. Trimming cost V 4 bases and J 3 bases; bases outside gene matches: 14. The CDR3 extends over 18 amino acids. The germline CDR1 and CDR2 sequences are MGHRA and YSYEKL. CDR3 bases: TGCGCCAGCAGCCCGTACGGAAAAAGGCAGGGGGACACCGGGGAGCTGTTTTTT. It encodes CASSPYGKRQGDTGELFF.

This clonotype was observed many times. The chain employs TRBV20-1 and TRBJ1-2; D gene uncertain. The CDR3 is made up of 13 amino acids. The germline CDR1 and CDR2 sequences are DFQATT and SNEGSKA (reference sequence). Trimming took off 4 bases at V and 5 bases at J, with 14 bases between the two ends. The CDR3 spells CSAMQDGKYGYTF. For the CDR3, the DNA is TGCAGTGCTATGCAGGACGGGAAATATGGCTACACCTTC.

The chain carries TRBV20-1 and TRBJ2-7; TRBD1 matches 8 bases. The length of the CDR3 is 12 residues. V lost 0 bases to trimming and J lost 7 bases; unmatched junction nucleotides: 2. Germline V lookup: CDR1 DFQATT, CDR2 SNEGSKA (reference sequence). CDR3 nucleotides: TGCAGTGCTAGAGATAGGACAGGGGAGCAGTACTTC. It translates to CSARDRTGEQYF.

This clonotype came up once. The rearrangement uses TRBV7-9 and TRBJ2-7, with D possibly being TRBD1 (5 bases). The V and J ends lost 4 bases and 2 bases respectively, with 15 bases between them. Per germline, CDR1 SEHNR and CDR2 FQNEAQ (reference sequence). This CDR3 has 15 residues. CDR3 nucleotide sequence: TGTGCCAGCAGCTCTCCGGCAGGGAACCCCTACGAGCAGTACTTC. It is translated as CASSSPAGNPYEQYF.

On this clonotype itself: This likely comes from a read error, as the CDR3 has no conserved phenylalanine or tryptophan at its end. This chain uses TRBV29-1 with TRBJ1-2; D uncertain. In germline, CDR1 is SQVTM, CDR2 ANQGSEA. The CDR3 has 13 amino acids. V gave up 2 bases and J gave up 9 bases, with 16 bases separating them. The CDR3 here is CSVEKEGWDSYTL. The CDR3 coding sequence is TGCAGCGTTGAAAAGGAGGGATGGGATAGCTACACCCTC.

This clonotype was counted many times. V is TRBV4-3 and J is TRBJ1-2; perhaps TRBD1 as D (5 bases). V was pared by 0 bases and J by 2 bases, with 10 bases between. From germline, CDR1 is LGHNA and CDR2 YSLEER. The CDR3 length is 15 residues. The CDR3, as DNA: TGCGCCAGCAGCCAAGATGACAGTCTGAACTATGGCTACACCTTC. It yields the protein CASSQDDSLNYGYTF.

V is TRBV7-9 and J is TRBJ1-1; the D is unclear. Trimming cost V 3 bases and J 7 bases, with 12 bases left between them. The CDR3 has 13 amino acids. CDR1 and CDR2 (germline): SEHNR, FQNEAQ (reference sequence). The CDR3 bases are TGTGCCAGCAGCTTGGGAAGGGTGGGTGAAGCTTTCTTT. Protein product: CASSLGRVGEAFF.

V usage is TRBV29-1 and J usage is TRBJ2-5, with 8 nucleotides matching TRBD1. Per the germline V gene, CDR1 is SQVTM and CDR2 is ANQGSEA. This CDR3 spans 15 amino acids. J lost 2 bases, V lost 1 base, and 6 bases had no gene match. CDR3 amino acids: CSVEVSGGRQETQYF. CDR3 DNA sequence: TGCAGCGTTGAAGTGTCAGGGGGCCGACAAGAGACCCAGTACTTC. The variable domain in full, completed from reference TRBV29-1 and TRBJ2-5, reads SAVISQKPSRDICQRGTSLTIQCQVDSQVTMMFWYRQQPGQSLTLIATANQGSEATYESGFVIDKFPISRPNLTFSTLTVSNMSPEDSSIYLCSVEVSGGRQETQYFGPGTRLLVL.